The 6 T cell receptor beta chains given below trace back to one sample, sequenced in a study of CD8+ T cells in alopecia areata. RNA, once extracted, was reverse transcribed into cDNA for use as the sequencing template. Clones were sequenced by immunoSEQ multiplex PCR, and TCRdb holds only the in-frame ones, with some missing. The sample holds 140,000 to 150,000 clones, around 51% seen once. The starting material was CD4+ T cells sorted from blood, obtained at week 0. Receptors originate from a human donor with alopecia areata.

The chain combines TRBV10-3 with TRBJ2-5; TRBD1 matches 8 bases. V shed 0 bases and J 5 bases; nucleotides not matched to a gene: 5. Germline values: CDR1 ENHRY, CDR2 SYGVKD. This CDR3 comprises 15 residues. CDR3 bases: TGTGCCATCAGTGAGTCGAGACAGGGGACGGAGACCCAGTACTTC. The encoded protein is CAISESRQGTETQYF.

This clone has more than one count but fewer than ten. The V and J genes are TRBV29-1 and TRBJ2-2; possibly TRBD2 for D (5 bases). V lost 7 bases and J 2 bases, leaving 23 bases between the germline ends. The germline V gene has CDR1 SQVTM and CDR2 ANQGSEA. The CDR3 extends over 17 amino acids. CDR3 amino acids: CSAQNRGFTPNTGELFF. The CDR3 region has the DNA TGCAGCGCCCAAAACCGCGGGTTTACACCTAACACCGGGGAGCTGTTTTTT.

The chain uses TRBV7-2 and TRBJ2-7; the match to TRBD1 covers 7 bases. The CDR3 spans 12 residues. Germline CDR1 and CDR2: SGHTA and FQGNSA. Trimming removed 4 bases from V and 7 bases from J; junction bases left unmatched: 4. The CDR3 protein is CASSSGGVEQYF. The CDR3 DNA follows: TGTGCCAGCAGCTCAGGGGGTGTGGAGCAGTACTTC. The full variable domain, with the rest looked up from reference TRBV7-2 and TRBJ2-7, is GAGVSQSPSNKVTEKGKDVELRCDPISGHTALYWYRQSLGQGLEFLIYFQGNSAPDKSGLPSDRFSAERTGGSVSTLTIQRTQQEDSAVYLCASSSGGVEQYFGPGTRLTVT.

V is TRBV4-3 and J is TRBJ2-4; TRBD2 aligns across 12 bases. The CDR3 consists of 18 residues. Germline V gene data show CDR1 as LGHNA and CDR2 as YSLEER. Unmatched junction bases numbered 9, after V lost 4 bases and J lost 2 bases. CDR3 nucleotides: TGCGCCAGCAGCCGGGAGACTAGCGGGAGTCTGACCAAAAACATTCAGTACTTC. Translating it yields CASSRETSGSLTKNIQYF.

This sequence joins TRBV6-5 and TRBJ1-2; TRBD1 might be the D (6 bases). Germline V CDR1 and CDR2: MNHEY, SVGAGI. The CDR3 contains 13 residues. Between the trimmed V and J ends, which lost 5 bases and 8 bases, there was a span of 15 bases. CDR3 residues: CASSPMGAWGYTF. The CDR3 DNA reads as TGTGCCAGCAGTCCCATGGGGGCGTGGGGCTACACCTTC.

This chain connects TRBV7-2 to TRBJ2-7, with TRBD2 matching 9 bases. The CDR3 covers 15 residues. V shed 5 bases and J 7 bases; nucleotides not matched to a gene: 12. The germline CDR1 and CDR2 sequences are SGHTA and FQGNSA. The CDR3 nucleotides are TGTGCCAGCAGCCCCTGGGGTAGCGGGAGCAGTGAGCAGTACTTC. Its protein is CASSPWGSGSSEQYF.